A single sample gave rise to the 8 T cell receptor beta chains below, sequenced in a study of metastatic and nonmetastatic thyroid tumors (dated by TCRdb to about 2020). None of the patients had been given any treatment before thyroid surgery. Libraries were built with PCR. Data came from an Illumina HiSeq 4000. The public reads were quality trimmed at Q25 with fastp and then assembled into clones with MiXCR by TCRdb, keeping productive beta chains. The sample table lists 30,000 or so clones, approximately 30% of them with a count of one. Jointly, the top ten make up 7.8% of the sample. The specimen sequenced was blood. These receptors came from a female donor with papillary thyroid cancer or a benign thyroid nodule (not recorded which). Some clones in this sample may be carry-over from other donors' samples.

This clone showed up many times. This chain uses TRBV5-1 with TRBJ2-3; D may be TRBD2 (6 bases). The V end was cut by 2 bases, the J end by 6 bases, with 10 bases between. Germline loops: CDR1 SGHRS, CDR2 YFSETQ. There are 13 residues in the CDR3. This CDR3 is CASSLGGEDTQYF. The CDR3 region has the DNA TGCGCCAGCAGCTTAGGAGGGGAGGATACGCAGTATTTT. The full variable domain, rest sourced from reference TRBV5-1 and TRBJ2-3, is KAGVTQTPRYLIKTRGQQVTLSCSPISGHRSVSWYQQTPGQGLQFLFEYFSETQRNKGNFPGRFSGRQFSNSRSEMNVSTLELGDSALYLCASSLGGEDTQYFGPGTRLTVL.

This clone was recorded only once. Lacking the conserved final phenylalanine or tryptophan, this CDR3 likely reflects a read error. The chain recombines TRBV5-1 with TRBJ2-7, with TRBD1 matching over 9 bases. This CDR3 spans 16 amino acids. CDR1 and CDR2 (germline): SGHRS, YFSETQ. The CDR3 DNA sequence: TGCGTCAGCAGCACTCAAACAGGGGGCGAGGTGAACGAGCAGTACTAC. Protein product: CVSSTQTGGEVNEQYY.

This clone was seen many times. A clone one base away is much larger, so this may be a read error. The same CDR3 arises from other DNA sequences in this sample as well. The chain recombines TRBV7-2 with TRBJ2-7; a weak D match, TRBD2 (6 bases). This CDR3 region has 15 residues. V lost 1 base and J lost 5, with 15 bases in between. Germline lookup yields CDR1 SGHTA and CDR2 FQGNSA. CDR3 loop: CASSLEAGLRHEQYF. The CDR3 DNA reads as TGTGCCAGCAGCTTAGAGGCGGGGTTGAGACACGAGCAGTACTTC. Looking up the rest from reference TRBV7-2 and TRBJ2-7 gives the full variable domain: GAGVSQSPSNKVTEKGKDVELRCDPISGHTALYWYRQSLGQGLEFLIYFQGNSAPDKSGLPSDRFSAERTGGSVSTLTIQRTQQEDSAVYLCASSLEAGLRHEQYFGPGTRLTVT.

The genes are TRBV9 and TRBJ2-7; 13 positions agree with TRBD2. After removal of 6 bases from V and 7 bases from J, the junction contained 10 bases not matched to a gene. Germline CDR1 and CDR2: SGDLS and YYNGEE. The CDR3 length is 15 residues. The CDR3 nucleotides are TGTGCCAGCACTAAAGGGGGACTAGCGGGAAATGAGCAGTACTTC. Protein: CASTKGGLAGNEQYF.

Turning to this clone: One end of the junction fails to match germline, which may point to a read error. The rearrangement uses TRBV18 and TRBJ1-1; a weak D match, TRBD1 (5 bases). Germline CDR1 reads KGHSH; CDR2 reads LQKENI. This CDR3 is 15 amino acids long. The CDR3 nucleotides are TGTGACAGCTCACCGCTAACGGGACGCTCGACTGAAGCTTTCTTT. It specifies CDSSPLTGRSTEAFF.

This clone was detected many times. The chain has TRBV20-1 and TRBJ2-3; D unresolved. The CDR3 covers 13 residues. Trimming took off 1 base at V and 2 bases at J, with 7 bases between the two ends. Germline CDR1 is DFQATT and CDR2 is SNEGSKA (reference sequence). The CDR3 spells CSARGETTDTQYF. For the CDR3, the DNA is TGCAGTGCTAGAGGAGAGACCACAGATACGCAGTATTTT.

CDR3 sequence (DNA): TGTGCCAGCAGTGACTTTCAGCTGGTGAGCTCCTACGAGCAGTACTTC. Residues: CASSDFQLVSSYEQYF. The rearrangement links TRBV2 to TRBJ2-7; D uncertain. There are 16 residues in the CDR3. V gave up 3 bases and J gave up 0 bases, with 15 bases separating them. Per the germline V gene, CDR1 is SNHLY and CDR2 is FYNNEI.

Judged by abundance, this clone is medium-sized. J is TRBJ1-2 and V is TRBV18; D uncertain. V lost 6 bases and J lost 10, with 15 bases in between. This CDR3 has 12 residues. CDR1 KGHSH and CDR2 LQKENI come from the germline V gene. This CDR3 is CASSTEKGIYTF. For the CDR3, the DNA is TGTGCCAGCTCGACTGAGAAGGGAATCTACACCTTC.